This T cell receptor (beta chain) was profiled in a study of PD-1 blockade in classical Hodgkin lymphoma. Whole-study findings and limits: The authors excluded patients who started nivolumab under 1 year after ASCT.

The time point here: cycle 4 day 1 (C4D1), after less than 7 weeks of nivolumab. Relapse after autologous stem cell transplantation occurred in every patient, and brentuximab vedotin exposure varied. Comments on this clone: Its antigen is unidentified.

Sequenced by immunoSEQ multiplex PCR; TCRdb stores in-frame clones only, minus some. This sample yields some 30,000 clones, of which about 81% are seen a single time; 15% to 20% belongs to the top ten. The clonotype originates from a human donor with classical Hodgkin lymphoma. The sequences come from peripheral blood mononuclear cells (PBMCs), collected before the fourth cycle of nivolumab.

CDR3 DNA sequence: TGTGCCAGCAGCTTAGTTCAGGGGTTCAGGAGTACGCAGTATTTT. Translating it yields CASSLVQGFRSTQYF. The chain employs TRBV11-2 and TRBJ2-3, with D tentatively TRBD1 (6 bases). This CDR3 spans 15 amino acids. The germline V gene has CDR1 SGHAT and CDR2 FQNNGV. Between the trimmed V and J ends, which lost 1 base and 8 bases, there was a span of 16 bases.